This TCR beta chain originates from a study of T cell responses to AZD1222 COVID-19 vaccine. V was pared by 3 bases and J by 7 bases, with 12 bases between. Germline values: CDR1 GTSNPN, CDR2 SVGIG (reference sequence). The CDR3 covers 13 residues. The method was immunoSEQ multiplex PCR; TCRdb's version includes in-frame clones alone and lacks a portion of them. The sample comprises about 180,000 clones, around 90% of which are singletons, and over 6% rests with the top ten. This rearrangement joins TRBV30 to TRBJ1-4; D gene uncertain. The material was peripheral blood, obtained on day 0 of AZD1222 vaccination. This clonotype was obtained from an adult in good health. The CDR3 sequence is CAWRWQAFEKLFF. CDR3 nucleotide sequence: TGTGCCTGGAGGTGGCAGGCGTTTGAAAAACTGTTTTTT.